The source of this TCR beta chain is a study of CXCR3-negative and CXCR3-positive naive CD8 T cells. Across the study: The dataset comprises around 140 million TRB reads in total, with about 1.5 +/- 0.3 million reads per library.

The CDR3 sequence is 17 residues long. CDR1 SGHVS and CDR2 FQNEAQ come from the germline V gene. Each TRB cDNA library was prepared by 5' RACE (with UMI labels). TCRdb reworked the 5' RACE reads into one entry per CDR3 protein, no DNA. The table for this sample gives about 98,000 distinct CDR3 sequences. Findings and limits, study-wide: Hydrophobicity was higher for TRB CDR3s found in CXCR3-positive naive cells than in CXCR3-negative naive cells. Both naive subsets showed comparably high diversity, and memory CD8+ cells showed much lower diversity.

Remarks on this clonotype: The target antigen is unknown.

The V gene is TRBV7-8, the J gene TRBJ1-2; TCRdb's D gene call, TRBD1, goes unchecked for lack of DNA. The sequenced sample was naive CXCR3+ CD8+ T cells from blood. Subset described: CD45RO-CCR7+CD27+CD95- naive CD8+ T cells expressing CXCR3 (TNR3+). The source is a human donor in good health. Some clones in this sample may be carry-over from other donors' samples. CDR3 loop: CASSLFPQGQSDYGYTF.